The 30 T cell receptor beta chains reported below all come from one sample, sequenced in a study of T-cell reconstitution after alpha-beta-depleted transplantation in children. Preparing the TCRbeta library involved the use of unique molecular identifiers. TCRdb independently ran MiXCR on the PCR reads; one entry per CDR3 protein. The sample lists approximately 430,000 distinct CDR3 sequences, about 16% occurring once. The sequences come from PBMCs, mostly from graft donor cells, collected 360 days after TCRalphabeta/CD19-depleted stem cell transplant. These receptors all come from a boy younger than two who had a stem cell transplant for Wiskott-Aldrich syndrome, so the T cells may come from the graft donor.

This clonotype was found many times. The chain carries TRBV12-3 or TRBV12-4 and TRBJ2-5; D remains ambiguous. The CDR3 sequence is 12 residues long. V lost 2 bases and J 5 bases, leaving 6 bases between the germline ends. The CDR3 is CASSLRPETQYF. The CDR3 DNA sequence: TGTGCCAGCAGTTTAAGGCCGGAGACCCAGTACTTC.

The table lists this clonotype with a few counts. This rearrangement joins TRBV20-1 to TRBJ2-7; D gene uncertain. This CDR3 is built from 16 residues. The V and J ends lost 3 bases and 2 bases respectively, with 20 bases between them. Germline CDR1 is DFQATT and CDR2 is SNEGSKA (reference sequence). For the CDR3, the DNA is TGCAGTGCTAGTTATGCCTCGGTTACACTTACCTACGAGCAGTACTTC. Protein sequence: CSASYASVTLTYEQYF.

The CDR3 nucleotides read TGCAGTGCTAGTGGACCACTAGCGCGCACCTACAATGAGCAGTTCTTC. It encodes CSASGPLARTYNEQFF. This chain uses TRBV20-1 with TRBJ2-1, with 7 positions matching TRBD2. Germline CDR1 is DFQATT and CDR2 is SNEGSKA (reference sequence). The CDR3 consists of 16 residues. V was clipped by 3 bases and J by 2 bases; unmatched bases: 10.

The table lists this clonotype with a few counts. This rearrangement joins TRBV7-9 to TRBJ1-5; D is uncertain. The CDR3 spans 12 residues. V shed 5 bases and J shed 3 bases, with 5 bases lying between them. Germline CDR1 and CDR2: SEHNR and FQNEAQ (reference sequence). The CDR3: CASSDFNQPQHF. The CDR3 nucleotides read TGTGCCAGCAGCGATTTCAATCAGCCCCAGCATTTT.

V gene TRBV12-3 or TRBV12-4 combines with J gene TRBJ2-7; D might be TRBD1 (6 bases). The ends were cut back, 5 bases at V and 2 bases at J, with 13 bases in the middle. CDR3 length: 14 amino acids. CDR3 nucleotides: TGTGCCAGCAGTAAAACAGGGTTACCCTACGAGCAGTACTTC. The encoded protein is CASSKTGLPYEQYF.

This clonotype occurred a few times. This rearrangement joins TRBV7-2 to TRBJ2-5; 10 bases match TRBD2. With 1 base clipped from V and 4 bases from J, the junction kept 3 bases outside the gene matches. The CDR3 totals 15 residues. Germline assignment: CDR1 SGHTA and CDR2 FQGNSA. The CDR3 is CASSLEAGGPETQYF. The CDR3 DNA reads TGTGCCAGCAGCTTAGAAGCGGGAGGGCCAGAGACCCAGTACTTC.

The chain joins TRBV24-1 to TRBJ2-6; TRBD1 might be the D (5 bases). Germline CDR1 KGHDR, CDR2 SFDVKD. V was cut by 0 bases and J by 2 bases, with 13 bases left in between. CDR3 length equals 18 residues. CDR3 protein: CATSDLSSQGTGANVLTF. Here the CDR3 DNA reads TGTGCCACCAGTGATTTGTCCTCCCAGGGAACTGGGGCCAACGTCCTGACTTTC.

The CDR3: CATSSGTGPPETQYF. The CDR3 DNA follows: TGTGCCACCAGCTCCGGGACAGGACCCCCAGAGACCCAGTACTTC. The genes are TRBV15 and TRBJ2-5, with 8 positions matching TRBD1. The length of the CDR3 is 15 residues. Per the germline V gene, CDR1 is LNHNV and CDR2 is YYDKDF (reference sequence). J gave up 4 bases and V 5 bases, and 9 bases lay outside the gene matches.

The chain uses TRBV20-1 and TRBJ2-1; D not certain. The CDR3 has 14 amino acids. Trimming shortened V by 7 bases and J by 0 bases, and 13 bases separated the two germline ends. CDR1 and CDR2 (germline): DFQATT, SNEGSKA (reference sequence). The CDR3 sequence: CSVRYLSSYNEQFF. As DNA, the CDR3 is TGCAGTGTGAGATACCTGAGCTCCTACAATGAGCAGTTCTTC.

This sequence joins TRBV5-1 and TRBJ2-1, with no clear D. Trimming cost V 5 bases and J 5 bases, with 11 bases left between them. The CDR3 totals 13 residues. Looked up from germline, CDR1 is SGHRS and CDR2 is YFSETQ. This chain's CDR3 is CASRVGRDNEQFF. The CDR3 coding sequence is TGCGCCAGCAGGGTTGGACGGGACAATGAGCAGTTCTTC.

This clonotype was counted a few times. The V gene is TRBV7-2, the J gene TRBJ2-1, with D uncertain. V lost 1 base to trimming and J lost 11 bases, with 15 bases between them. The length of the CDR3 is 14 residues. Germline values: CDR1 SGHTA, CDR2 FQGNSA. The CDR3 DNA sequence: TGTGCCAGCAGCTTAGTTCTCGGCAGCAAGAAGCAGTTCTTC. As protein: CASSLVLGSKKQFF.

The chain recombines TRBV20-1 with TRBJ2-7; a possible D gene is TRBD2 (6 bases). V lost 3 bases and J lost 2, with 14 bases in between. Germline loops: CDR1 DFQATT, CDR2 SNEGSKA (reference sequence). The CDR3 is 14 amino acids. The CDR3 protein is CSASPFGLTYEQYF. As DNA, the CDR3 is TGCAGTGCTAGTCCTTTTGGACTAACCTACGAGCAGTACTTC.

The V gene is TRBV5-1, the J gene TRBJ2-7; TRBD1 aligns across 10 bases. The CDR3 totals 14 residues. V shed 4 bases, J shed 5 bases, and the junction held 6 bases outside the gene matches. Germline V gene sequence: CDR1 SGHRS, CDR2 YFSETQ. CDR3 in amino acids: CASSIRDRGNEQYF. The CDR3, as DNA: TGCGCCAGCAGCATCCGGGACAGGGGTAACGAGCAGTACTTC.

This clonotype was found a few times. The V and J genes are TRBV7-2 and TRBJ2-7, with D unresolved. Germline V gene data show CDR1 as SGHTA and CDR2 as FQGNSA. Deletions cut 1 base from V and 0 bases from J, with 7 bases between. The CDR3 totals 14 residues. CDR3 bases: TGTGCCAGCAGCTTAGGAAGCCTCTCCTACGAGCAGTACTTC. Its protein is CASSLGSLSYEQYF.

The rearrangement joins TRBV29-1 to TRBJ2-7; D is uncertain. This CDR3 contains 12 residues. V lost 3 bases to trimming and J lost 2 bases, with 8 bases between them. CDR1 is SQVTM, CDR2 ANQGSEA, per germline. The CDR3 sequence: CSVEVRTYEQYF. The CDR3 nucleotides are TGCAGCGTTGAGGTCAGGACCTACGAGCAGTACTTC.

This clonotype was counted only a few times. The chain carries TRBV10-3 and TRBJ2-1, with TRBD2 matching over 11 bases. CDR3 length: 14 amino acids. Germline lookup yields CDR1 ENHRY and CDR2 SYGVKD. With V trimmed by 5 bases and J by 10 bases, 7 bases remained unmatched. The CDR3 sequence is CAISKLAGEYEQFF. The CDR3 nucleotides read TGTGCCATCAGTAAACTAGCGGGAGAATACGAGCAGTTCTTC.

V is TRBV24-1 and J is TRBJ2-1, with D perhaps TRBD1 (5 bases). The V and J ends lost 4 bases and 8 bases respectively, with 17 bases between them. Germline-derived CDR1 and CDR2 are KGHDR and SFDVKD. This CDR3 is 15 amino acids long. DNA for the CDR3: TGTGCCACCAGTGACCCCTTAGAGACAGACGATGAGCAGTTCTTC. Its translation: CATSDPLETDDEQFF.

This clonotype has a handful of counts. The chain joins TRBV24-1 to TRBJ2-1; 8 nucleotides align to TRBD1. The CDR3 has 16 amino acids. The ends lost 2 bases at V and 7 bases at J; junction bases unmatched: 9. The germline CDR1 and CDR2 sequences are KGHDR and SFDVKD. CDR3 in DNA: TGTGCCACCAGTGATTCCCGGGACAGGACCACTAATGAGCAGTTCTTC. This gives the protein CATSDSRDRTTNEQFF.

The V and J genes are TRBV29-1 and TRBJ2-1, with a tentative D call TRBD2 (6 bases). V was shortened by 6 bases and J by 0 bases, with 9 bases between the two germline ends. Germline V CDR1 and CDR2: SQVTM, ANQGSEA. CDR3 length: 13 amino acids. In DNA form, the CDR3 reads TGCAGCGTCCGGAGGGCCTCCTACAATGAGCAGTTCTTC. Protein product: CSVRRASYNEQFF.

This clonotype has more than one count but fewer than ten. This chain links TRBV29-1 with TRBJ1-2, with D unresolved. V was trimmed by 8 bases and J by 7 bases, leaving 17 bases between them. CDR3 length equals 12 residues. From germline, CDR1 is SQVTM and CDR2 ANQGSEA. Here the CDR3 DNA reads TGCAGCATGGCGAGGGCCGCGGGTGGCTACACCTTC. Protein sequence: CSMARAAGGYTF. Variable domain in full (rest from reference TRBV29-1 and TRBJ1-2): SAVISQKPSRDICQRGTSLTIQCQVDSQVTMMFWYRQQPGQSLTLIATANQGSEATYESGFVIDKFPISRPNLTFSTLTVSNMSPEDSSIYLCSMARAAGGYTFGSGTRLTVV.

CDR3 loop: CATQGLALETQYF. CDR3 nucleotides: TGTGCCACCCAGGGACTAGCTTTGGAGACCCAGTACTTC. The genes are TRBV24-1 and TRBJ2-5; 9 bases are a match to TRBD2. The ends lost 9 bases at V and 5 bases at J; junction bases unmatched: 6. This CDR3 has 13 residues. CDR1 KGHDR and CDR2 SFDVKD come from the germline V gene.

CDR3 coding DNA: TGCGCCAGCAGCTTGGATAGTTTCTACGAGCAGTACTTC. Translated, it gives CASSLDSFYEQYF. The chain couples TRBV5-1 to TRBJ2-7; no firm D call. The V and J ends lost 0 bases and 3 bases respectively, with 7 bases between them. CDR1 and CDR2 (germline): SGHRS, YFSETQ. The CDR3 contains 13 residues.

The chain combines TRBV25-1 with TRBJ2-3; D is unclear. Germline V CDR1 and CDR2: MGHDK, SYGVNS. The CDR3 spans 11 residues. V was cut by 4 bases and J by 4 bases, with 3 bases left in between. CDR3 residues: CASSGSDTQYF. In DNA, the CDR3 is TGTGCCAGCAGTGGGTCAGATACGCAGTATTTT.

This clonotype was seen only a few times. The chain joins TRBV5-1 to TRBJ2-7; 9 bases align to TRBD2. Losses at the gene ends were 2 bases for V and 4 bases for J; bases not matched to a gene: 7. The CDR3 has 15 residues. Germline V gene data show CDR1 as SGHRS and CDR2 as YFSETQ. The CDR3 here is CASSFNRLAGYEQYF. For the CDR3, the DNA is TGCGCCAGCAGCTTCAACCGGCTAGCGGGGTACGAGCAGTACTTC.

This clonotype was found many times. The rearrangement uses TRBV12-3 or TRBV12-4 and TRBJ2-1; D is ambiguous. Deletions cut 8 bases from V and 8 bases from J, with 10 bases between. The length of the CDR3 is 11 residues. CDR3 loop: CASCVFHEQFF. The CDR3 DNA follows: TGTGCCAGCTGCGTCTTCCATGAGCAGTTCTTC.

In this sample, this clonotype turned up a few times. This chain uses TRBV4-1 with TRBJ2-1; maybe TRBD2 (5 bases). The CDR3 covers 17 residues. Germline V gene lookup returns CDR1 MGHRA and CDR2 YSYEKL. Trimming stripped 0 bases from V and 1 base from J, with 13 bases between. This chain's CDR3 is CASSQEGGGLSYNEQFF. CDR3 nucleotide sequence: TGCGCCAGCAGCCAAGAAGGTGGCGGGCTTTCCTACAATGAGCAGTTCTTC.

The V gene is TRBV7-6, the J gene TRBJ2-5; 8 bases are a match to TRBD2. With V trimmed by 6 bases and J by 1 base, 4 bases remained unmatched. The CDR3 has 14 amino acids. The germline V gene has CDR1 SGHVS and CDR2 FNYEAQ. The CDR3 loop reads CASSRLAPQETQYF. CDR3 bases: TGTGCCAGCAGTCGACTAGCGCCCCAAGAGACCCAGTACTTC.

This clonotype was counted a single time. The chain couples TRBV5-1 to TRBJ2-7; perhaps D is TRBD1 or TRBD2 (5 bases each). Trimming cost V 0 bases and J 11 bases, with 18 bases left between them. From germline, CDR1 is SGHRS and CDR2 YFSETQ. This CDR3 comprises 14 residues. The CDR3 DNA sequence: TGCGCCAGCAGCTTGGAGCGGTCAGTCGGCAGGGAGTACTTC. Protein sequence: CASSLERSVGREYF.

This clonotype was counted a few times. CDR3 nucleotides: TGTGCCACCAGTGGCCCGCGACACAACACCGGGGAGCTGTTTTTT. It is translated as CATSGPRHNTGELFF. The chain links TRBV24-1 to TRBJ2-2; D ambiguous. Germline V gives CDR1 KGHDR, CDR2 SFDVKD. The V end was cut by 5 bases, the J end by 2 bases, with 11 bases between. The CDR3 spans 15 residues.

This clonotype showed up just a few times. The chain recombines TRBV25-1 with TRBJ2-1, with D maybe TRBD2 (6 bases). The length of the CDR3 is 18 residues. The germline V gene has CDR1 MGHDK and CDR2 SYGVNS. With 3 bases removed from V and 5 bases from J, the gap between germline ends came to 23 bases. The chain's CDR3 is CASSDSPSGGAIDNEQFF. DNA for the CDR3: TGTGCCAGCAGTGATTCCCCTTCCGGGGGAGCGATCGACAATGAGCAGTTCTTC.